The rows below give T cell receptor beta chains drawn from one sample of a study of chemoradiotherapy in HPV16-positive cancers. Repertoires were generated with immunoSEQ multiplex PCR, while TCRdb's copy carries only in-frame clones and drops some. Counted here are 5,000 to 6,500 clones, roughly four fifths occurring once; the ten biggest clones make up approximately 11%. This specimen was taken from a patient who underwent chemoradiotherapy. The receptors shown here come from a human donor with HPV-associated anogenital cancer. CDR3s include the opening cysteine and the closing phenylalanine or tryptophan. Each record gives: D gene, V gene, J gene, clone size, CDR3 protein, CDR3 DNA. A D gene is named only where the DNA matches it firmly. Only part of the rows carry a size: once, few, many, or a class if the clone is expanded.

D gene: .; V gene: TRBV12-5; J gene: TRBJ2-2; clone size: .; CDR3 protein: CASGLGGWELFF; CDR3 DNA: TGTGCTAGTGGCCTGGGTGGATGGGAGCTGTTTTTT
D gene: TRBD1; V gene: TRBV5-1; J gene: TRBJ2-2; clone size: .; CDR3 protein: CASSLAGQGTAGELFF; CDR3 DNA: TGCGCCAGCAGCTTGGCCGGACAGGGTACGGCCGGGGAGCTGTTTTTT
D gene: .; V gene: TRBV11-2; J gene: TRBJ2-1; clone size: .; CDR3 protein: CASSLEWRNSQFF; CDR3 DNA: TGTGCCAGCAGCTTAGAGTGGCGAAACAGCCAGTTCTTC
D gene: TRBD1; V gene: TRBV5-5; J gene: TRBJ1-2; clone size: .; CDR3 protein: CASSVTGTGYGYTF; CDR3 DNA: TGTGCCAGCAGCGTGACCGGGACAGGCTATGGCTACACCTTC
D gene: TRBD2; V gene: TRBV25-1; J gene: TRBJ2-3; clone size: few; CDR3 protein: CASSRSGGTDTQYF; CDR3 DNA: TGTGCCAGCAGTCGTAGCGGGGGCACAGATACGCAGTATTTT
D gene: TRBD1; V gene: TRBV6-6; J gene: TRBJ1-1; clone size: .; CDR3 protein: CASSPPRTGVNTEAFF; CDR3 DNA: TGTGCCAGCAGCCCTCCTCGGACAGGGGTAAACACTGAAGCTTTCTTT
D gene: .; V gene: TRBV5-4; J gene: TRBJ1-2; clone size: .; CDR3 protein: CASSLRGYSYGYTF; CDR3 DNA: TGTGCCAGCAGCTTGCGGGGGTATAGCTATGGCTACACCTTC
D gene: TRBD1; V gene: TRBV4-2; J gene: TRBJ2-5; clone size: .; CDR3 protein: CASSQVYGQGTWTQYF; CDR3 DNA: TGTGCCAGCAGCCAAGTTTATGGACAGGGGACTTGGACCCAGTACTTC
D gene: .; V gene: TRBV2; J gene: TRBJ2-7; clone size: .; CDR3 protein: CASRRARSYEQYF; CDR3 DNA: TGTGCCAGCAGGCGGGCCCGCTCCTACGAGCAGTACTTC
D gene: TRBD1; V gene: TRBV9; J gene: TRBJ1-1; clone size: .; CDR3 protein: CASAGGRPEKGQQNTEAFF; CDR3 DNA: TGTGCCAGCGCGGGGGGGAGACCTGAAAAGGGACAGCAGAACACTGAAGCTTTCTTT
D gene: .; V gene: TRBV7-2; J gene: TRBJ2-3; clone size: .; CDR3 protein: CASSLRRGTDTQYF; CDR3 DNA: TGTGCCAGCAGCTTACGAAGGGGCACAGATACGCAGTATTTT
D gene: .; V gene: TRBV5-1; J gene: TRBJ1-2; clone size: .; CDR3 protein: CASSSGRREDGYTF; CDR3 DNA: TGCGCCAGCAGCTCAGGACGGCGAGAGGATGGCTACACCTTC
D gene: .; V gene: TRBV2; J gene: TRBJ1-2; clone size: .; CDR3 protein: CASIGQSNYGYTF; CDR3 DNA: TGTGCCAGCATTGGACAGTCTAACTATGGCTACACCTTC
D gene: TRBD1; V gene: TRBV5-1; J gene: TRBJ2-1; clone size: .; CDR3 protein: CASSFTGTASYNEQFF; CDR3 DNA: TGCGCCAGCAGCTTTACCGGGACAGCTTCCTACAATGAGCAGTTCTTC
D gene: .; V gene: TRBV4-2; J gene: TRBJ2-2; clone size: .; CDR3 protein: CASSQDITGFTGELFF; CDR3 DNA: TGTGCCAGCAGCCAAGATATTACAGGGTTTACCGGGGAGCTGTTTTTT
D gene: .; V gene: TRBV9; J gene: TRBJ2-7; clone size: .; CDR3 protein: CASSVVGGSYEQYF; CDR3 DNA: TGTGCCAGCAGCGTAGTGGGGGGCTCCTACGAGCAGTACTTC
D gene: .; V gene: TRBV4-1; J gene: TRBJ1-1; clone size: .; CDR3 protein: CASSQVARENTEAFF; CDR3 DNA: TGCGCCAGCAGCCAAGTTGCCCGGGAAAACACTGAAGCTTTCTTT
D gene: .; V gene: TRBV6-1; J gene: TRBJ1-6; clone size: .; CDR3 protein: CASSEDFKDVPYNSPLHF; CDR3 DNA: TGTGCCAGCAGTGAAGATTTTAAGGACGTCCCCTATAATTCACCCCTCCACTTT
D gene: .; V gene: TRBV5-6; J gene: TRBJ2-3; clone size: .; CDR3 protein: CASSLPAMATLSTDTQYF; CDR3 DNA: TGTGCCAGCAGCTTGCCCGCCATGGCTACTTTAAGCACAGATACGCAGTATTTT
D gene: .; V gene: TRBV19; J gene: TRBJ1-3; clone size: .; CDR3 protein: CATRHGAGPLYF; CDR3 DNA: TGTGCCACTCGCCACGGGGCAGGCCCACTATATTTT
D gene: .; V gene: TRBV15; J gene: TRBJ1-5; clone size: few; CDR3 protein: CATSREQAGFSNQPQHF; CDR3 DNA: TGTGCCACCAGCAGAGAACAGGCAGGGTTCAGCAATCAGCCCCAGCATTTT
D gene: .; V gene: TRBV2; J gene: TRBJ1-5; clone size: .; CDR3 protein: CASRTDRNQPQHF; CDR3 DNA: TGTGCCAGCCGGACAGACCGCAATCAGCCCCAGCATTTT
D gene: .; V gene: TRBV14; J gene: TRBJ2-2; clone size: .; CDR3 protein: CASSQEVDHARTGELFF; CDR3 DNA: TGTGCCAGCAGCCAAGAGGTGGACCACGCACGGACCGGGGAGCTGTTTTTT
D gene: TRBD2; V gene: TRBV27; J gene: TRBJ2-7; clone size: .; CDR3 protein: CASSALAGQSYEQYF; CDR3 DNA: TGTGCCAGCAGTGCCCTAGCGGGACAATCCTACGAGCAGTACTTC
D gene: .; V gene: TRBV7-6; J gene: TRBJ2-1; clone size: .; CDR3 protein: CASSLAEGVPVHNEQFF; CDR3 DNA: TGTGCCAGCAGCTTAGCGGAGGGTGTCCCAGTCCACAATGAGCAGTTCTTC
D gene: TRBD1; V gene: TRBV6-1; J gene: TRBJ2-4; clone size: .; CDR3 protein: CASSRTGEAKNIQYF; CDR3 DNA: TGTGCCAGCAGCAGGACAGGGGAAGCCAAAAACATTCAGTACTTC
D gene: .; V gene: TRBV28; J gene: TRBJ1-1; clone size: .; CDR3 protein: CASSAQWGADTEAFF; CDR3 DNA: TGTGCCAGCAGTGCACAATGGGGGGCGGACACTGAAGCTTTCTTT
D gene: .; V gene: TRBV18; J gene: TRBJ2-7; clone size: .; CDR3 protein: CASSPRLYEQYF; CDR3 DNA: TGTGCCAGCTCACCAAGGCTTTACGAGCAGTACTTC
D gene: .; V gene: TRBV15; J gene: TRBJ2-5; clone size: .; CDR3 protein: CATSRNWGSETQYF; CDR3 DNA: TGTGCCACCAGCAGAAACTGGGGTTCAGAGACCCAGTACTTC
D gene: .; V gene: TRBV19; J gene: TRBJ1-5; clone size: .; CDR3 protein: CASSILWGDSNQPQHF; CDR3 DNA: TGTGCCAGTAGTATACTATGGGGCGATAGCAATCAGCCCCAGCATTTT
D gene: TRBD2; V gene: TRBV6-1; J gene: TRBJ2-7; clone size: .; CDR3 protein: CASSEGDYNYEQYF; CDR3 DNA: TGTGCCAGCAGTGAAGGGGACTATAACTACGAGCAGTACTTC
D gene: .; V gene: TRBV7-9; J gene: TRBJ1-2; clone size: .; CDR3 protein: CASSLDGSGVSGYTF; CDR3 DNA: TGTGCCAGCAGCTTAGATGGGTCAGGTGTTTCGGGCTACACCTTC
D gene: .; V gene: TRBV15; J gene: TRBJ2-7; clone size: few; CDR3 protein: CATSRDRTAEQYF; CDR3 DNA: TGTGCCACCAGCAGAGATCGTACAGCCGAGCAGTACTTC
D gene: TRBD2; V gene: TRBV7-2; J gene: TRBJ2-6; clone size: .; CDR3 protein: CASSSSGGVPYSGANVLTF; CDR3 DNA: TGTGCCAGCAGCTCTAGCGGGGGGGTTCCCTACTCTGGGGCCAACGTCCTGACTTTC
D gene: TRBD1; V gene: TRBV28; J gene: TRBJ2-7; clone size: .; CDR3 protein: CASSSLTRDRGEQYF; CDR3 DNA: TGTGCCAGCAGTTCCCTGACCCGGGACAGGGGCGAGCAGTACTTC
D gene: .; V gene: TRBV21-1; J gene: TRBJ1-5; clone size: .; CDR3 protein: CASRMGWHHQPQHF; CDR3 DNA: TGTGCCAGCAGAATGGGTTGGCATCATCAGCCCCAGCATTTT
D gene: .; V gene: TRBV28; J gene: TRBJ1-2; clone size: .; CDR3 protein: CASSPVWAVVTGSYGYTF; CDR3 DNA: TGTGCCAGCAGTCCAGTTTGGGCCGTCGTGACAGGAAGCTATGGCTACACCTTC
D gene: .; V gene: TRBV11-3; J gene: TRBJ2-1; clone size: .; CDR3 protein: CASSPEGSSYNEQFF; CDR3 DNA: TGTGCCAGCAGCCCCGAAGGGAGCTCCTACAATGAGCAGTTCTTC
D gene: TRBD2; V gene: TRBV9; J gene: TRBJ2-3; clone size: once; CDR3 protein: CASSATTSGGLSTDTQYF; CDR3 DNA: TGTGCCAGCAGCGCCACGACTAGCGGGGGCCTTAGCACAGATACGCAGTATTTT
D gene: TRBD2; V gene: TRBV7-2; J gene: TRBJ2-7; clone size: few; CDR3 protein: CASSWGLGGGSSYEQYF; CDR3 DNA: TGTGCCAGCAGCTGGGGGTTAGGCGGCGGGAGCTCCTACGAGCAGTACTTC
D gene: TRBD1; V gene: TRBV11-2; J gene: TRBJ1-4; clone size: .; CDR3 protein: CASSLGVSTGTNEKLFF; CDR3 DNA: TGTGCCAGCAGCTTAGGCGTATCGACAGGGACTAATGAAAAACTGTTTTTT
D gene: .; V gene: TRBV23-1; J gene: TRBJ1-2; clone size: .; CDR3 protein: CAITLTGSRGGYTF; CDR3 DNA: TGCGCCATCACCCTGACAGGCTCAAGGGGTGGCTACACCTTC
D gene: .; V gene: TRBV7-2; J gene: TRBJ2-6; clone size: .; CDR3 protein: CASSLGLSGANVLTF; CDR3 DNA: TGTGCCAGCAGCTTAGGCCTCTCTGGGGCCAACGTCCTGACTTTC
D gene: .; V gene: TRBV28; J gene: TRBJ2-5; clone size: .; CDR3 protein: CASRGSQETQYF; CDR3 DNA: TGTGCCAGCAGGGGGAGCCAAGAGACCCAGTACTTC
D gene: .; V gene: TRBV2; J gene: TRBJ2-3; clone size: .; CDR3 protein: CASSVEDTQYF; CDR3 DNA: TGTGCCAGCAGTGTTGAAGATACGCAGTATTTT
D gene: TRBD1; V gene: TRBV2; J gene: TRBJ1-1; clone size: .; CDR3 protein: CASTETGGSRNTEAFF; CDR3 DNA: TGTGCCAGCACGGAGACAGGGGGTAGCAGGAACACTGAAGCTTTCTTT
D gene: TRBD2; V gene: TRBV27; J gene: TRBJ2-1; clone size: .; CDR3 protein: CASSRTSGGPPNEQFF; CDR3 DNA: TGTGCCAGCAGCCGGACTAGCGGGGGCCCTCCAAATGAGCAGTTCTTC
D gene: TRBD1; V gene: TRBV11-2; J gene: TRBJ2-7; clone size: .; CDR3 protein: CASSLMAGGVYEQYF; CDR3 DNA: TGTGCCAGCAGCTTAATGGCAGGGGGCGTCTACGAGCAGTACTTC
D gene: .; V gene: TRBV29-1; J gene: TRBJ2-7; clone size: .; CDR3 protein: CSVEDRTSYEQYF; CDR3 DNA: TGCAGCGTTGAAGATCGCACATCATACGAGCAGTACTTC
D gene: TRBD1; V gene: TRBV27; J gene: TRBJ2-3; clone size: few; CDR3 protein: CASSARQGQHTQYF; CDR3 DNA: TGTGCCAGCAGTGCTAGACAGGGTCAGCATACGCAGTATTTT
D gene: TRBD1; V gene: TRBV6-5; J gene: TRBJ1-2; clone size: .; CDR3 protein: CASSRAGGSYGYTF; CDR3 DNA: TGTGCCAGCAGCCGGGCAGGGGGCAGCTATGGCTACACCTTC
D gene: .; V gene: TRBV7-9; J gene: TRBJ1-2; clone size: .; CDR3 protein: CASSLGPDRGYTF; CDR3 DNA: TGTGCCAGCAGCTTAGGGCCCGACCGGGGCTACACCTTC
D gene: .; V gene: TRBV9; J gene: TRBJ1-1; clone size: .; CDR3 protein: CASSLHTTNTEAFF; CDR3 DNA: TGTGCCAGCAGCTTACACACGACGAACACTGAAGCTTTCTTT